A single sample is the source of the 32 T cell receptor beta chains below, sequenced in a study of sequential checkpoint blockade in melanoma. The table came from immunoSEQ multiplex PCR; TCRdb's copy has only in-frame clones and leaves some out. Of 10,000 to 15,000 clones listed, roughly two thirds are singletons. Treatment meaning: randomized to nivolumab then ipilimumab (arm A) or the reverse (arm B). Sequencing used CD8+ T cells sorted from blood (inferred from file names), obtained from a patient given nivolumab and ipilimumab in sequence. Every receptor here comes from a human donor with melanoma.

The chain links TRBV12-5 to TRBJ2-7, with D unresolved. Germline CDR1 is LGHNT and CDR2 is FRNRAP. CDR3 size: 12 residues. V dropped 3 bases and J dropped 5 bases, with 8 bases sitting between them. CDR3 protein: CASGLGANEQYF. CDR3 nucleotides: TGTGCTAGTGGTTTAGGAGCGAACGAGCAGTACTTC. Supplemented by reference TRBV12-5 and TRBJ2-7, the full variable domain reads DARVTQTPRHKVTEMGQEVTMRCQPILGHNTVFWYRQTMMQGLELLAYFRNRAPLDDSGMPKDRFSAEMPDATLATLKIQPSEPRDSAVYFCASGLGANEQYFGPGTRLTVT.

This chain joins TRBV27 and TRBJ2-7; the match to TRBD2 covers 11 bases. Germline V lookup: CDR1 MNHEY, CDR2 SMNVEV (reference sequence). V gave up 5 bases and J gave up 5 bases; unmatched junction bases: 5. The CDR3 is made up of 14 amino acids. CDR3 DNA sequence: TGTGCCAGCAGTCTACTAGCGGGAGAACACGAGCAGTACTTC. Amino acid sequence: CASSLLAGEHEQYF.

This clone is labeled medium-sized. The J gene is TRBJ1-5, the V gene TRBV9; D is unclear. Germline CDR1 and CDR2: SGDLS and YYNGEE. This CDR3 region has 14 residues. V gave up 0 bases and J gave up 7 bases, with 11 bases separating them. CDR3 loop: CASSVGLGEQPQHF. Written as DNA, the CDR3 is TGTGCCAGCAGCGTAGGACTTGGGGAGCAGCCCCAGCATTTT.

Only a few counts were recorded for this clone. The DNA for the CDR3 is TGTGCCAGCAGACAAAGGGGGTTGACTAGCGGGGGCCTATACAATGAGCAGTTCTTC. Its translation: CASRQRGLTSGGLYNEQFF. The chain is built from TRBV27 and TRBJ2-1, with TRBD2 matching 12 bases. There are 19 residues in the CDR3. Germline V gene sequence: CDR1 MNHEY, CDR2 SMNVEV (reference sequence). After removal of 6 bases from V and 4 bases from J, the junction contained 16 bases not matched to a gene.

J is TRBJ1-2 and V is TRBV29-1, with 10 bases matching TRBD1. CDR3 size: 17 residues. Germline V gene data show CDR1 as SQVTM and CDR2 as ANQGSEA. The junction had 16 bases not matched to a gene; V was cut back by 5 bases and J by 4 bases. CDR3 coding DNA: TGCAGCGTTCTGAAATATGTGACAGGGGGCAAAGTCTATGGCTACACCTTC. Translating gives CSVLKYVTGGKVYGYTF.

This clone was found once. The chain combines TRBV29-1 with TRBJ2-7; maybe TRBD2 (6 bases). The CDR3 has 14 residues. V lost 6 bases to trimming and J lost 2 bases, with 17 bases between them. CDR1 is SQVTM, CDR2 ANQGSEA, per germline. The CDR3 sequence is CSVDSGTDPYEQYF. The CDR3 DNA is TGCAGCGTGGACTCCGGGACTGATCCCTACGAGCAGTACTTC.

This clone was counted a few times. The V gene is TRBV29-1, the J gene TRBJ2-3; D is perhaps TRBD2 (6 bases). This CDR3 spans 12 amino acids. Trimming pared 4 bases from V and 3 bases from J, leaving 8 bases between. Germline loops: CDR1 SQVTM, CDR2 ANQGSEA. The CDR3 DNA is TGCAGCGTTGCGGGGGATACAGATACGCAGTATTTT. Translating gives CSVAGDTDTQYF.

CDR3 protein: CASSATGAIFYGYTF. CDR3 nucleotide sequence: TGTGCCAGCAGCGCCACAGGTGCGATCTTCTATGGCTACACCTTC. The gene calls are TRBV7-9 and TRBJ1-2; tentatively, D is TRBD1 (5 bases). V was clipped by 5 bases and J by 4 bases, with 17 bases between them. Germline V gene lookup returns CDR1 SEHNR and CDR2 FQNEAQ (reference sequence). The CDR3 covers 15 residues. Filled out from reference TRBV7-9 and TRBJ1-2, the complete variable domain reads DTGVSQNPRHKITKRGQNVTFRCDPISEHNRLYWYRQTLGQGPEFLTYFQNEAQLEKSRLLSDRFSAERPKGSFSTLEIQRTEQGDSAMYLCASSATGAIFYGYTFGSGTRLTVV.

The genes are TRBV27 and TRBJ1-4; 7 bases line up with TRBD1. The V segment lost 7 bases and the J segment 7 bases; nucleotides outside the gene matches: 15. This CDR3 region has 16 residues. Germline values: CDR1 MNHEY, CDR2 SMNVEV (reference sequence). CDR3 DNA sequence: TGTGCCAGCACCAAAAGGGGGCTTTCCCTCCCTGAAAAACTGTTTTTT. Translated, it gives CASTKRGLSLPEKLFF.

The CDR3 DNA reads TGTGCCAGCAGTCCGGGACAGGGGGGCAATGAGCAGTTCTTC. It yields the protein CASSPGQGGNEQFF. The chain links TRBV6-4 to TRBJ2-1; 11 nucleotides line up with TRBD1. Trimming cost V 5 bases and J 6 bases; bases outside gene matches: 3. Germline CDR1 and CDR2: MRHNA and SNTAGT. The CDR3 spans 14 residues.

This clone was observed once. V gene TRBV7-9 combines with J gene TRBJ2-7; TRBD1 matches at 9 bases. V dropped 7 bases and J dropped 0; count of bases not matched to a gene: 13. CDR1 is SEHNR and CDR2 is FQNEAQ in the germline V gene (reference sequence). The CDR3 is 17 amino acids. This CDR3 reads CASTQLAGTGSSYEQYF. CDR3 sequence (DNA): TGTGCCAGCACCCAACTCGCCGGGACAGGGAGCTCCTACGAGCAGTACTTC.

The V and J genes are TRBV6-6 and TRBJ1-5; TRBD1 matches at 8 bases. Germline CDR1 and CDR2: MNHNY and SVGAGI (reference sequence). The CDR3 has 16 residues. Unmatched junction bases numbered 11, after V lost 7 bases and J lost 3 bases. CDR3 loop: CASTPNGQGPNQPQHF. The CDR3 DNA follows: TGTGCCAGCACCCCTAACGGACAGGGACCCAATCAGCCCCAGCATTTT.

In regard to this clone: The junction shows a germline mismatch at one end, possibly a read error. The chain combines TRBV2 with TRBJ2-7, with 12 bases that match TRBD2. Germline CDR1 reads SNHLY; CDR2 reads FYNNEI. The CDR3 runs 16 residues. CDR3 residues: CASSEGLAGISYEQYF. CDR3 nucleotides: TGTGCCAGCAGCGAAGGACTAGCGGGAATCTCCTACGAGCAGTACTTC.

The count of this clone is one. The rearrangement joins TRBV10-2 to TRBJ2-7; 9 nucleotides match TRBD2. This CDR3 contains 13 residues. Germline-derived CDR1 and CDR2 are WSHSY and SAAADI. After removal of 8 bases from V and 2 bases from J, the junction contained 4 bases not matched to a gene. The CDR3 DNA reads TGCGCCAGCCTTAGCGGGAGTGCCTACGAGCAGTACTTC. It encodes CASLSGSAYEQYF.

The genes are TRBV29-1 and TRBJ1-1; TRBD1 aligns across 7 bases. V gave up 6 bases and J gave up 1 base; unmatched junction bases: 2. The CDR3 covers 12 residues. CDR1 and CDR2 (germline): SQVTM, ANQGSEA. CDR3 in DNA: TGCAGCGTACGGACAGGGAACACTGAAGCTTTCTTT. It is translated as CSVRTGNTEAFF.

The chain employs TRBV5-4 and TRBJ2-7, with a tentative D call TRBD2 (5 bases). Trimming left V 2 bases short and J 0 bases short, with 15 bases between. The CDR3 has 16 residues. Germline V gene sequence: CDR1 SGHNT, CDR2 YYREEE (reference sequence). This chain's CDR3 is CASSFAASMSSYEQYF. The CDR3 coding sequence is TGTGCCAGCAGCTTCGCGGCTAGCATGAGCTCCTACGAGCAGTACTTC.

V is TRBV28 and J is TRBJ2-7; D is unclear. The CDR3 runs 12 residues. V lost 8 bases to trimming and J lost 6 bases, with 14 bases between them. Germline V gene lookup returns CDR1 MDHEN and CDR2 SYDVKM. The CDR3 reads CASSNEVLEQYF. In DNA, the CDR3 is TGTGCCAGCTCAAACGAGGTACTCGAGCAGTACTTC.

The chain employs TRBV4-2 and TRBJ2-7; D possibly corresponds to TRBD2 (5 bases). V was clipped by 1 base and J by 3 bases, with 10 bases between them. The germline V gene encodes CDR1 LGHNA and CDR2 YNFKEQ. The CDR3 length is 14 residues. The CDR3 coding sequence is TGTGCCAGCAGCCAAGCGGGAAACAGCTACGAGCAGTACTTC. Protein sequence: CASSQAGNSYEQYF.

This chain uses TRBV27 with TRBJ2-1; possibly TRBD2 for D (7 bases). The germline V gene has CDR1 MNHEY and CDR2 SMNVEV (reference sequence). V was pared by 3 bases and J by 6 bases, with 21 bases between. This CDR3 has 17 amino acids. The CDR3 here is CASSLSPSGGPGNEQFF. The CDR3 bases are TGTGCCAGCAGTTTGTCGCCTTCCGGGGGGCCGGGCAATGAGCAGTTCTTC.

This chain uses TRBV12-5 with TRBJ1-2; weak D call: TRBD1 (5 bases). The CDR3 loop spans 14 amino acids. CDR1 LGHNT and CDR2 FRNRAP come from the germline V gene. V lost 1 base and J lost 2, with 8 bases in between. The CDR3 DNA reads as TGTGCTAGTGGTTTGGGGGGGGAAAACTATGGCTACACCTTC. Its translation: CASGLGGENYGYTF.

The CDR3 region has the DNA TGTGCCAGCAGCCTACCGGGACTAGCGGGGGGGCCAATGTTTTTT. Its translation is CASSLPGLAGGPMFF. The chain links TRBV4-2 to TRBJ2-2, with 16 positions matching TRBD2. V shed 4 bases and J 15 bases; nucleotides not matched to a gene: 8. The CDR3 contains 15 residues. Germline V gene lookup returns CDR1 LGHNA and CDR2 YNFKEQ.

The chain links TRBV7-9 to TRBJ2-5; 7 nucleotides align to TRBD2. Near its end, the DNA agrees better with TRBJ2-7, so the J call may be wrong. Germline V gene sequence: CDR1 SEHNR, CDR2 FQNEAQ (reference sequence). The CDR3 consists of 16 residues. CDR3 coding DNA: TGTGCCAGCAGCTTATCCGCGACTAGCACCTTCTACGAGCAGTACTTC. Protein: CASSLSATSTFYEQYF.

This clone was observed once. The genes are TRBV18 and TRBJ1-2, with TRBD1 as a possible D gene (5 bases). The V end lost 3 bases, the J end lost 5 bases, and 19 bases lay between the germline ends. CDR1 KGHSH and CDR2 LQKENI come from the germline V gene. This CDR3 comprises 16 residues. The DNA for the CDR3 is TGTGCCAGCTCACCTACCGGGGGACGTAGGATGTATGGCTACACCTTC. Amino acids: CASSPTGGRRMYGYTF.

This clone was picked up a small number of times. The chain couples TRBV7-6 to TRBJ2-7, with TRBD1 identical over 9 bases. Germline V gene sequence: CDR1 SGHVS, CDR2 FNYEAQ. The V segment lost 4 bases and the J segment 0 bases; nucleotides outside the gene matches: 7. The CDR3 sequence is 16 residues long. The CDR3 here is CASSSETGGSSYEQYF. The CDR3 DNA follows: TGTGCCAGCAGCTCAGAGACAGGGGGTAGCTCCTACGAGCAGTACTTC.

This sequence joins TRBV7-7 and TRBJ1-6, with D possibly matching TRBD1 (5 bases). Per the germline V gene, CDR1 is SSHAT and CDR2 is FNYEAQ (reference sequence). The CDR3 consists of 15 residues. V lost 3 bases and J lost 5, with 11 bases in between. The CDR3 nucleotides are TGTGCCAGCAGCTTTGGGGCGCGAAATAATTCACCCCTCCACTTT. As protein: CASSFGARNNSPLHF.

J is TRBJ2-1 and V is TRBV28; 9 positions agree with TRBD2. The CDR3 is made up of 16 amino acids. The germline V gene encodes CDR1 MDHEN and CDR2 SYDVKM. Trimming cost V 4 bases and J 4 bases; bases outside gene matches: 8. CDR3 DNA sequence: TGTGCCAGCAGTTCCGGACTAGCGTCAATTTACAATGAGCAGTTCTTC. This sequence encodes CASSSGLASIYNEQFF.

This chain links TRBV28 with TRBJ2-7; TRBD1 is a possible D gene (6 bases). Germline assignment: CDR1 MDHEN and CDR2 SYDVKM. This CDR3 is built from 16 residues. The V gene lost 3 bases and the J gene lost 2 bases, with 17 bases spanning the gap. CDR3 sequence (DNA): TGTGCCAGCAGTTTCGGGTCTGGGACACCCACCTACGAGCAGTACTTC. Translated, it gives CASSFGSGTPTYEQYF.

A remark on this clone: The junction departs from germline at one end; a sequencing error may be responsible. The V call is TRBV5-1, the J call TRBJ2-2, with 12 bases that match TRBD2. The CDR3 length is 15 residues. The germline V gene encodes CDR1 SGHRS and CDR2 YFSETQ. The CDR3 spells CASSQGLAGARGAVF. The DNA of the CDR3 is TGCGCCAGCAGCCAGGGACTAGCGGGCGCCCGGGGAGCTGTTTTT.

The rearrangement links TRBV4-2 to TRBJ1-1; a possible D gene is TRBD1 (5 bases). V lost 0 bases to trimming and J lost 0 bases, with 14 bases between them. The germline V gene has CDR1 LGHNA and CDR2 YNFKEQ. The CDR3 has 17 amino acids. As DNA, the CDR3 is TGTGCCAGCAGCCAAGATGGGGGGGGAGCCATGAACACTGAAGCTTTCTTT. It yields the protein CASSQDGGGAMNTEAFF.

The chain joins TRBV4-2 to TRBJ1-2, with D hard to call. The CDR3 spans 13 residues. Germline lookup yields CDR1 LGHNA and CDR2 YNFKEQ. Trimming shortened V by 5 bases and J by 3 bases, and 10 bases separated the two germline ends. Here the CDR3 reads CASSAGEDYGYTF. The CDR3 DNA reads as TGTGCCAGCAGCGCGGGTGAAGACTATGGCTACACCTTC.

This clone was found a few times. The V gene is TRBV10-3, the J gene TRBJ2-1, with 8 bases that match TRBD2. CDR3 length: 17 amino acids. The trim removed 0 bases at V and 0 bases at J, leaving 4 bases unmatched. Germline V gene sequence: CDR1 ENHRY, CDR2 SYGVKD. The CDR3 bases are TGTGCCATCAGTGAGTCTCTAGCGGGCCTCTCCTACAATGAGCAGTTCTTC. Its protein is CAISESLAGLSYNEQFF.

The genes are TRBV2 and TRBJ2-7; maybe TRBD1 (6 bases). Trimming removed 7 bases at V and 1 base at J, with 11 bases between. This CDR3 has 13 residues. Per germline, CDR1 SNHLY and CDR2 FYNNEI. The CDR3 DNA reads TGTGCCAGCAACGGGGACACATCCTACGAGCAGTACTTC. Translation: CASNGDTSYEQYF. The variable domain in full, with the rest retrieved from reference TRBV2 and TRBJ2-7, is EPEVTQTPSHQVTQMGQEVILRCVPISNHLYFYWYRQILGQKVEFLVSFYNNEISEKSEIFDDQFSVERPDGSNFTLKIRSTKLEDSAMYFCASNGDTSYEQYFGPGTRLTVT.